This T cell receptor beta chain is from a study of untreated major depressive disorder. Overall study findings and caveats: TRBV05-01 (Vbeta 5.1) usage was higher in CD4+ T cells of depressed patients than controls.

A word on this clone: The antigen remains undetermined.

Germline values: CDR1 SGHNT, CDR2 YYREEE (reference sequence). Trimming left V 5 bases short and J 1 base short, with 12 bases between. This CDR3 has 14 amino acids. Data came from immunoSEQ multiplex PCR; TCRdb stores just in-frame clones and leaves some out. The profile covers 15,000 to 20,000 clones, with roughly 90% appearing a single time and around 0.6% taken by the ten largest. This sequence originates from a woman in her forties with major depressive disorder. The V call is TRBV5-4, the J call TRBJ1-1; D call uncertain. The sequencing input was CD4+ T cells from PBMCs. Written as DNA, the CDR3 is TGTGCCAGCAGTCACCCCTCCGAGAACACTGAAGCTTTCTTT. The encoded protein is CASSHPSENTEAFF.